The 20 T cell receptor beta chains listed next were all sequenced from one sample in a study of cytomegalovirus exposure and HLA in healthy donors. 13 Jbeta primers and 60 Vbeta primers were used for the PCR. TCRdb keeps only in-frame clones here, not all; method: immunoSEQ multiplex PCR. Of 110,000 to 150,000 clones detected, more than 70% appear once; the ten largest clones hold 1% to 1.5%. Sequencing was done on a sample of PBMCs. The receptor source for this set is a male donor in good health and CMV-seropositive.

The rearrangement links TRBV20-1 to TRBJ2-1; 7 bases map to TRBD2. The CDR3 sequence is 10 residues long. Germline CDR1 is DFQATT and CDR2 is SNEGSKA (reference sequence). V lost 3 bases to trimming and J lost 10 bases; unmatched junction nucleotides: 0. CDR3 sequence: CSARGLEQFF. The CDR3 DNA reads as TGCAGTGCTAGGGGACTAGAGCAGTTCTTC.

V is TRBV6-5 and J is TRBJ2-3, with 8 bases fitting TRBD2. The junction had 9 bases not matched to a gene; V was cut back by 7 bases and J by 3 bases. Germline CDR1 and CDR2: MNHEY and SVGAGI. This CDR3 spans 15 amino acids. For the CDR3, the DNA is TGTGCCAGCACAACACTAGCGGAGAGTACAGATACGCAGTATTTT. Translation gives CASTTLAESTDTQYF.

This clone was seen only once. The CDR3 here is CASSLIRGGWDEQFF. The CDR3 DNA follows: TGTGCCAGCAGCCTCATCCGCGGGGGGTGGGATGAGCAGTTCTTC. The chain couples TRBV7-9 to TRBJ2-1; 8 bases are a match to TRBD2. With 5 bases clipped from V and 8 bases from J, the junction kept 11 bases outside the gene matches. Germline values: CDR1 SEHNR, CDR2 FQNEAQ (reference sequence). This CDR3 region has 15 residues. Together with reference TRBV7-9 and TRBJ2-1, the CDR3 gives the full variable domain: DTGVSQNPRHKITKRGQNVTFRCDPISEHNRLYWYRQTLGQGPEFLTYFQNEAQLEKSRLLSDRFSAERPKGSFSTLEIQRTEQGDSAMYLCASSLIRGGWDEQFFGPGTRLTVL.

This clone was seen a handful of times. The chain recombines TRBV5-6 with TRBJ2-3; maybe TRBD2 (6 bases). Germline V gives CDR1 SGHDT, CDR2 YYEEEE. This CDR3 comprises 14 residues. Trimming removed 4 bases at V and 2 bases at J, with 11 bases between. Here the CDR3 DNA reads TGTGCCAGCAGCCCGGAGGGGTCCACAGATACGCAGTATTTT. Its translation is CASSPEGSTDTQYF.

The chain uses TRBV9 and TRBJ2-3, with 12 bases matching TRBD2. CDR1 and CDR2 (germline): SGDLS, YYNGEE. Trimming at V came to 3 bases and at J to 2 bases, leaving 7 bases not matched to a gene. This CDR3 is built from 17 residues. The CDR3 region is CASSERTSGVHTDTQYF. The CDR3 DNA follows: TGTGCCAGCAGCGAGCGGACTAGCGGGGTTCACACAGATACGCAGTATTTT.

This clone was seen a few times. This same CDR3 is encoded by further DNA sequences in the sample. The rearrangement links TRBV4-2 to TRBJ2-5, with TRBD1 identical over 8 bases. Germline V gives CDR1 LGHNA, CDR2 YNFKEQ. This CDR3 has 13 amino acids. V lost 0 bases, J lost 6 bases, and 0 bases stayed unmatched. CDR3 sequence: CASSQDRGQTQYF. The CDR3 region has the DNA TGTGCCAGCAGCCAAGACAGGGGGCAGACCCAGTACTTC.

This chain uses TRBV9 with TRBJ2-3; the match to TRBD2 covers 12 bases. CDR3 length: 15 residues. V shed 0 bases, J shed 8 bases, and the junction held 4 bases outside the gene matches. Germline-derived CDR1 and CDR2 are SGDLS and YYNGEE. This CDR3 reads CASSVGTSGKGTQYF. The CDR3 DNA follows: TGTGCCAGCAGCGTAGGGACTAGCGGGAAGGGTACGCAGTATTTT.

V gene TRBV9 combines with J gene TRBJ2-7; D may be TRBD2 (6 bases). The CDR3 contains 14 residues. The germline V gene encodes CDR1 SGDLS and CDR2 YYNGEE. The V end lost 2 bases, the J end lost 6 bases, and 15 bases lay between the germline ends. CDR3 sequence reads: CASSVSGSSSEQYF. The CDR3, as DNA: TGTGCCAGCAGCGTCAGCGGGTCAAGCTCCGAGCAGTACTTC.

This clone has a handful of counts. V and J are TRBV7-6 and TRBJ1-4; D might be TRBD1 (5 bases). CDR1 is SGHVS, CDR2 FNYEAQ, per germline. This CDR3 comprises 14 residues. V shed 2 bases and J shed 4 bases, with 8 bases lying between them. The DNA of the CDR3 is TGTGCCAGCAGCTTAACAGGCTATAATGAAAAACTGTTTTTT. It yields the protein CASSLTGYNEKLFF.

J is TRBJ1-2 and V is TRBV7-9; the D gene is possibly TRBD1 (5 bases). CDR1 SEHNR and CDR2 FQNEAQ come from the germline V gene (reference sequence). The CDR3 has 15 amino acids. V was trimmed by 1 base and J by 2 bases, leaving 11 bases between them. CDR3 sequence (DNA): TGTGCCAGCAGCTTAGGGCAGGGTGGGAACTATGGCTACACCTTC. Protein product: CASSLGQGGNYGYTF.

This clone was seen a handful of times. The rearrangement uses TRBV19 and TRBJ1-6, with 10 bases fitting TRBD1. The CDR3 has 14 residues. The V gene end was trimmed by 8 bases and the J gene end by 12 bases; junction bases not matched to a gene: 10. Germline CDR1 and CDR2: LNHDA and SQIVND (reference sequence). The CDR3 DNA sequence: TGTGCCAGTTCCCCGGGACAGGGGTTGGGACCCCTCCACTTT. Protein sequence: CASSPGQGLGPLHF.

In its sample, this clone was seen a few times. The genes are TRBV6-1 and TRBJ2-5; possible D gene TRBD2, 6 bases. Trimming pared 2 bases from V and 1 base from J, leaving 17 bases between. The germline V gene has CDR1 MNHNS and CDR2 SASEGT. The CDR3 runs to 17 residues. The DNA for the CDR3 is TGTGCCAGCAGTGAAAATTACGGTATAGCGGCCCAAGAGACCCAGTACTTC. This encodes CASSENYGIAAQETQYF.

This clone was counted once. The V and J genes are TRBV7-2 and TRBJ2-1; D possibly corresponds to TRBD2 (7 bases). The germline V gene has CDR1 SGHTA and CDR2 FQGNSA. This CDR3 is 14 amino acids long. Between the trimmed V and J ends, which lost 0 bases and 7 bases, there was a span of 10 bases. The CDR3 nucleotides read TGTGCCAGCAGCTTAGCGGGGGGGCTGAATGAGCAGTTCTTC. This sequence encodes CASSLAGGLNEQFF.

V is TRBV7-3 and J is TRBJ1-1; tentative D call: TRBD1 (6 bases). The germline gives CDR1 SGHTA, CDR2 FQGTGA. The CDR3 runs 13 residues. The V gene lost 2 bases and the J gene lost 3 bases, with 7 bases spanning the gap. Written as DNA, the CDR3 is TGTGCCAGCAGCTTACAGGGGTACACTGAAGCTTTCTTT. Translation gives CASSLQGYTEAFF.

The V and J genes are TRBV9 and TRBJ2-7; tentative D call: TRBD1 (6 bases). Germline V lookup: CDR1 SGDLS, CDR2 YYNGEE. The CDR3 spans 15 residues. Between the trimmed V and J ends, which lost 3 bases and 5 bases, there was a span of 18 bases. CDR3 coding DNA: TGTGCCAGCAGCGCTACAGGACAGTCCAACGACGAGCAGTACTTC. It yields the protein CASSATGQSNDEQYF.

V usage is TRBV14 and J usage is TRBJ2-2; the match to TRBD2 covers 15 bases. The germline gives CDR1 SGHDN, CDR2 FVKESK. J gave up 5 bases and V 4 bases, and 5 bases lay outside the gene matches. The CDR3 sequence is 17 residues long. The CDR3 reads CASSPGLAGGLTGELFF. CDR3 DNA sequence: TGTGCCAGCAGCCCTGGACTAGCGGGAGGGTTAACCGGGGAGCTGTTTTTT.

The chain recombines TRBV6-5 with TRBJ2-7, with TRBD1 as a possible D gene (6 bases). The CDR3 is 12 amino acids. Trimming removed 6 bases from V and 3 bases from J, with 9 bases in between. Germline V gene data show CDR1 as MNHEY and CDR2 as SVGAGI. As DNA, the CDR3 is TGTGCCAGCAGACAGGGAAGCTACGAGCAGTACTTC. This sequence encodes CASRQGSYEQYF.

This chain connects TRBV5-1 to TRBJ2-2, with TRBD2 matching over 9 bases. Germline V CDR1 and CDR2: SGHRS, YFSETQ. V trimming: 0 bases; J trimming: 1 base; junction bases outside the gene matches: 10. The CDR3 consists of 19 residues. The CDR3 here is CASSLAASGATLNTGELFF. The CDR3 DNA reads TGCGCCAGCAGCTTGGCTGCTAGCGGGGCGACTCTGAACACCGGGGAGCTGTTTTTT.

CDR3: CASRSALANTGELFF. CDR3 coding DNA: TGTGCCAGTAGATCCGCACTAGCGAACACCGGGGAGCTGTTTTTT. V gene TRBV19 combines with J gene TRBJ2-2; weak D call: TRBD2 (5 bases). Trimming removed 6 bases at V and 0 bases at J, with 11 bases between. Germline-derived CDR1 and CDR2 are LNHDA and SQIVND (reference sequence). The CDR3 consists of 15 residues. The full variable domain, in which reference TRBV19 and TRBJ2-2 provide the parts outside the CDR3, is DGGITQSPKYLFRKEGQNVTLSCEQNLNHDAMYWYRQDPGQGLRLIYYSQIVNDFQKGDIAEGYSVSREKKESFPLTVTSAQKNPTAFYLCASRSALANTGELFFGEGSRLTVL.

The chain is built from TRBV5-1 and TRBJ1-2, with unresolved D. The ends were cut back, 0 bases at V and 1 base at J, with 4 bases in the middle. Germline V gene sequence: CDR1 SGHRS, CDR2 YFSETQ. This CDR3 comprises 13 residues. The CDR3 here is CASSLGHNYGYTF. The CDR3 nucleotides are TGCGCCAGCAGCTTGGGACATAACTATGGCTACACCTTC.